This section outlines one T cell receptor (beta chain) sequence together with its context. What it binds is unknown. This record comes from a study of T-cell reconstitution after alpha-beta-depleted transplantation in children. Notes on the study in general: Approximately two months post-transplant, alpha-beta T cells reportedly originated from several hundred expanded graft clones. Elevated TCRbeta diversity at day 60 was traced, in some patients, to surviving recipient T cells and thymic progenitors.

Molecular barcoding with unique molecular identifiers was used for the TCRbeta library. TCRdb independently ran MiXCR on the PCR reads; one entry per CDR3 protein. The sample has around 580,000 distinct CDR3 sequences, 25% to 30% seen once. Trimming left V 2 bases short and J 6 bases short, with 12 bases between. The CDR3 consists of 13 residues. The germline V gene encodes CDR1 DFQATT and CDR2 SNEGSKA (reference sequence). This specimen was PBMCs, taken before TCRalphabeta/CD19-depleted stem cell transplant. The chain combines TRBV20-1 with TRBJ2-3, with TRBD2 as a possible D gene (5 bases). The sequence was collected from a boy under two years old with Wiskott-Aldrich syndrome, due to receive a stem cell transplant. Written as DNA, the CDR3 is TGCAGTGCTAGAAACACGAGGGCCGATACGCAGTATTTT. Translation gives CSARNTRADTQYF.